This is a list of T cell receptor beta chains from one sample in a study of cytomegalovirus exposure and HLA in healthy donors. Produced via immunoSEQ multiplex PCR; TCRdb's table is partial and in-frame only. The sample carries about 140,000 clones, around 80% recorded once. The sequenced material came from PBMCs. These receptors came from a woman in her forties or fifties in good health and CMV-seropositive. Each CDR3 is given with its conserved first and last residue. A D gene is named only where the DNA matches it firmly. Only part of the rows carry a size: once, few, many, or a class if the clone is expanded.

TRBV7-2,TRBJ1-3,TRBD1,-,TGTGCCAGCAGCTTAGCTCTGGTTAGGACAGGTGGAAACACCATATATTTT,CASSLALVRTGGNTIYF
TRBV7-6,TRBJ1-2,-,few,TGTGCCAGCAGCTTAGGGGAGGACAACTATGGCTACACCTTC,CASSLGEDNYGYTF
TRBV2,TRBJ1-5,TRBD1,-,TGTGCCAGCAGGGAGCCACAGGGGTATAGCAATCAGCCCCAGCATTTT,CASREPQGYSNQPQHF
TRBV27,TRBJ1-4,-,once,TGTGCCAGCAGTTTAAGGGGCGGTGAAAAACTGTTTTTT,CASSLRGGEKLFF
TRBV9,TRBJ2-1,TRBD1,-,TGTGCCAGCAGTCGACAGGGGGACAATGAGCAGTTCTTC,CASSRQGDNEQFF
TRBV5-5,TRBJ1-2,-,once,TGTGCCAGCAGCTTGGGACAGGAAGGGGGCTACACCTTC,CASSLGQEGGYTF
TRBV19,TRBJ2-5,-,-,TGTGCCAGTAGTATCGGGCTAGCCAGCCAAGAGACCCAGTACTTC,CASSIGLASQETQYF
TRBV5-6,TRBJ1-6,-,-,TGTGCCAGCAGCGGCGGGTGGCTCACTAAACCACCCCTCCACTTT,CASSGGWLTKPPLHF
TRBV7-2,TRBJ2-5,TRBD2,-,TGTGCCAGCAGCTCCCTGGGACTAGCGGAAGAGACCCAGTACTTC,CASSSLGLAEETQYF
TRBV7-3,TRBJ1-6,TRBD1,few,TGTGCCAGCAGCGAATCCGGGACAGGGAGTTCACCCCTCCACTTT,CASSESGTGSSPLHF
TRBV15,TRBJ2-7,-,-,TGTGCCACCAGCAGAGAAACGAGAAACTACGAGCAGTACTTC,CATSRETRNYEQYF
TRBV14,TRBJ2-7,TRBD1,-,TGTGCCAGCAGCCAGGCCGGGACAGGGACCCACGAGCAGTACTTC,CASSQAGTGTHEQYF
TRBV10-3,TRBJ1-2,TRBD1,-,TGTGCCATCAGTGCTGAGACAGGGACTAACTATGGCTACACCTTC,CAISAETGTNYGYTF
TRBV6-4,TRBJ1-1,TRBD1,-,TGTGCCAGCAGGAAGGACAGGTGGGGGACTGAAGCTTTCTTT,CASRKDRWGTEAFF
TRBV5-1,TRBJ2-7,-,-,TGCGCCAGCAGCTTGGTCGAGACACTGGTTTACGAGCAGTACTTC,CASSLVETLVYEQYF
TRBV2,TRBJ2-7,-,many,TGTGCCAGCAGCGGACAGAACGAGCAGTACTTC,CASSGQNEQYF
TRBV9,TRBJ2-3,TRBD2,-,TGTGCCAGCAGCTTTTCTAGCGGCTGGCGGGATACGCAGTATTTT,CASSFSSGWRDTQYF
TRBV30,TRBJ2-5,TRBD1,once,TGTGCCTGGAGCCCAGGGACAGGGGACCCCAGGACCCAGTACTTC,CAWSPGTGDPRTQYF
TRBV6-1,TRBJ2-7,TRBD1,-,TGTGCCACCGTTACTCCAGACAGGGTGAGGTACGAGCAGTACTTC,CATVTPDRVRYEQYF
TRBV6-5,TRBJ2-7,-,-,TGTGCCAGCAGTTACTACGACAGGTTCTCCTACGAGCAGTACTTC,CASSYYDRFSYEQYF
TRBV9,TRBJ2-7,TRBD2,-,TGTGCCAGCAGCTTAACAGGGACTAGCGTCGCCGAGCAGTACTTC,CASSLTGTSVAEQYF
TRBV28,TRBJ1-2,-,few,TGTGCCAGCAGTTTATTGTTCAGGGGAAAGGACTATGGCTACACCTTC,CASSLLFRGKDYGYTF
TRBV4-2,TRBJ1-2,-,-,TGTGCCAGCAGCCAAGATGGGCAGAACTATGGCTACACCTTC,CASSQDGQNYGYTF
TRBV4-2,TRBJ1-4,-,-,TGTGCCAGCAACAGGGCAACTAATGAAAAACTGTTTTTT,CASNRATNEKLFF
TRBV21-1,TRBJ1-5,-,-,TGTGCCAGCAGCAACTTGGACAGGGGGTCTTATAGCAATCAGCCCCAGCATTTT,CASSNLDRGSYSNQPQHF
TRBV7-8,TRBJ2-3,-,-,TGTGCCAGCAGCTTAGACAGGGCCCTGGATACGCAGTATTTT,CASSLDRALDTQYF
TRBV5-1,TRBJ1-5,-,-,TGCGCCAGCAGCCTGCACGGGGATCAGCCCCAGCATTTT,CASSLHGDQPQHF